This paragraph reports one T cell receptor (beta chain). The antigen remains unidentified. The CDR3 is made up of 14 amino acids. V was shortened by 8 bases and J by 3 bases, with 14 bases between the two germline ends. The V gene's germline CDR1 is SEHNR and CDR2 FQNEAQ (reference sequence). The data stem from a study of tumor-infiltrating lymphocytes in primary liver carcinoma. Constant-region priming of approximately 500 ng total RNA yielded TCR beta cDNA. Slightly modified ARM-PCR with three nested multiplex PCR rounds yielded TCR beta libraries. The first two PCR rounds used TRBV1-TRBV30 primers with a Cbeta primer, roughly 10 cycles each. TCRdb itself ran the multiplex PCR reads through MiXCR, one entry per CDR3 protein. The sample records approximately 110,000 distinct CDR3 sequences, 64% being singletons. Overall study results and limits: Only around 7.5-25% of top clones occurred in all five tumor regions. Tumor top-250-clone fraction significantly exceeded that of blood (p = 0.039).

Scientists recovered RNA and DNA together from around 18-30 mg of unsorted bulk tissue. Every tumor sample analyzed contained over 90% viable tumor cells. The chain has TRBV7-9 and TRBJ2-4; weak D call: TRBD2 (5 bases). The sample taken for sequencing was liver tumor tissue from sampling region 3. Sample subset: tumor region T3, left-lateral pole. This sequence originates from a woman aged 55-70 years with primary liver carcinoma and hepatitis B virus infection. The CDR3 sequence is CASGSEGRKNIQYF. DNA for the CDR3: TGTGCCAGCGGCTCCGAGGGTCGCAAAAACATTCAGTACTTC.